The text below deals with one T cell receptor beta chain. This sample is part of a study of graft-versus-host responses after intestinal transplantation. Across the study: Every one of the recipients received anti-thymocyte globulin induction and afterwards took tacrolimus and steroids for approximately 3 years.

V lost 3 bases, J lost 7 bases, and 13 bases lay in between. This CDR3 is built from 15 residues. Per germline, CDR1 LNHDA and CDR2 SQIVND (reference sequence). Repertoires were generated with immunoSEQ multiplex PCR, while TCRdb's copy carries only in-frame clones and drops some. Of 40,000 or so clones in the sample, 93% are singletons; the top ten hold roughly 4%. The TCR sequence derives from a human patient who received an intestinal transplant, so some T cells may come from the graft donor. This specimen consisted of PBMCs, obtained 734 days after intestinal transplantation. The J gene is TRBJ1-6, the V gene TRBV19; weak D call: TRBD1 (6 bases). CDR3 loop: CASSIWGPENSPLHF. The CDR3 region has the DNA TGTGCCAGTAGTATCTGGGGGCCAGAGAATTCACCCCTCCACTTT.